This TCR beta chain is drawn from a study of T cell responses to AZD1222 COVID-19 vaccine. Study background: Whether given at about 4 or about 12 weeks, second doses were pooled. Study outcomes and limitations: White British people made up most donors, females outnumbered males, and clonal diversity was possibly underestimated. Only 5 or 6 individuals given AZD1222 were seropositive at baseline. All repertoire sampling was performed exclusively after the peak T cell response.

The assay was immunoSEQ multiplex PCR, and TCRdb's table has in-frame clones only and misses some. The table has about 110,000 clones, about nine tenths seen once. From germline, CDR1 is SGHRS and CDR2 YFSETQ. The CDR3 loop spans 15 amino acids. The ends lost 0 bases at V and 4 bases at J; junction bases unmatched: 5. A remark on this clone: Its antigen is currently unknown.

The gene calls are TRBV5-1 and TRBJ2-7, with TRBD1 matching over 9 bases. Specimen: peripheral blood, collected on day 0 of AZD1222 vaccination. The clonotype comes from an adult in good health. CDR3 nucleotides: TGCGCCAGCAGCTTGGCCATAGGACAGGGGTACGAGCAGTACTTC. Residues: CASSLAIGQGYEQYF.